The 26 T cell receptor beta chains listed next were all sequenced from one sample in a study of lymphopenia after photon versus proton radiotherapy. The table came from immunoSEQ multiplex PCR; TCRdb's copy has only in-frame clones and leaves some out. The sample has tens of thousands of clones, around four fifths seen once. Sequencing was performed on peripheral blood, taken from a patient treated with proton-based radiotherapy. The source is a woman aged 70-85 years with pancreatic cancer.

The V gene is TRBV29-1, the J gene TRBJ2-2; D ambiguous. V was shortened by 1 base and J by 1 base, with 7 bases between the two germline ends. CDR3 length equals 14 residues. Germline assignment: CDR1 SQVTM and CDR2 ANQGSEA. CDR3: CSVEGPGNTGELFF. DNA for the CDR3: TGCAGCGTTGAAGGGCCAGGGAACACCGGGGAGCTGTTTTTT.

This clone has a single count. The chain employs TRBV30 and TRBJ1-6; a possible D gene is TRBD1 (6 bases). The CDR3 runs to 16 residues. Trimming removed 4 bases at V and 1 base at J, with 14 bases between. Germline V lookup: CDR1 GTSNPN, CDR2 SVGIG (reference sequence). The CDR3 coding sequence is TGTGCCTGGACCAGGGGAGGGAATTCCTATAATTCACCCCTCCACTTT. This gives the protein CAWTRGGNSYNSPLHF. The full variable domain, completed using reference TRBV30 and TRBJ1-6, is SQTIHQWPATLVQPVGSPLSLECTVEGTSNPNLYWYRQAAGRGLQLLFYSVGIGQISSEVPQNLSASRPQDRQFILSSKKLLLSDSGFYLCAWTRGGNSYNSPLHFGNGTRLTVT.

V is TRBV19 and J is TRBJ2-1, with D hard to call. The CDR3 has 14 amino acids. The germline CDR1 and CDR2 sequences are LNHDA and SQIVND (reference sequence). V was pared by 6 bases and J by 7 bases, with 16 bases between. The CDR3 DNA reads TGTGCCAGTAGGACCTTAAGGTTGGGGAATGAGCAGTTCTTC. This encodes CASRTLRLGNEQFF.

The chain recombines TRBV4-3 with TRBJ2-1; D may be TRBD1 or TRBD2 (6 bases each). In germline, CDR1 is LGHNA, CDR2 YSLEER. The CDR3 is made up of 16 amino acids. V gave up 0 bases and J gave up 8 bases, with 17 bases separating them. This CDR3 reads CASSQDWGEQGHEQFF. The CDR3 bases are TGCGCCAGCAGCCAAGATTGGGGGGAGCAGGGGCATGAGCAGTTCTTC.

V and J are TRBV5-1 and TRBJ1-5, with a tentative D call TRBD1 (6 bases). The CDR3 has 16 residues. The V gene lost 4 bases and the J gene lost 5 bases, with 19 bases spanning the gap. Germline assignment: CDR1 SGHRS and CDR2 YFSETQ. In DNA, the CDR3 is TGCGCCAGCAGCGAGTCTCCGGGACAAATCGATCAGCCCCAGCATTTT. It encodes CASSESPGQIDQPQHF.

CDR3 nucleotide sequence: TGTGCCAGCAGTTTAGCAGGGCGGCACCAGCCCCAGCATTTT. Its translation is CASSLAGRHQPQHF. The chain joins TRBV28 to TRBJ1-5, with a possible D match to TRBD1 (5 bases). Germline loops: CDR1 MDHEN, CDR2 SYDVKM. With 2 bases removed from V and 7 bases from J, the gap between germline ends came to 12 bases. CDR3 length: 14 amino acids.

This clone came up a few times. The rearrangement uses TRBV27 and TRBJ2-1; TRBD2 matches at 9 bases. The trim removed 5 bases at V and 2 bases at J, leaving 7 bases unmatched. Germline V CDR1 and CDR2: MNHEY, SMNVEV (reference sequence). This CDR3 contains 16 residues. CDR3 DNA: TGTGCCAGCAGTCCCGATTCTAGCGGGGCCTACAATGAGCAGTTCTTC. Encoded protein: CASSPDSSGAYNEQFF.

V gene TRBV2 combines with J gene TRBJ2-7, with a tentative D call TRBD1 (6 bases). Germline V gene lookup returns CDR1 SNHLY and CDR2 FYNNEI. V lost 5 bases and J lost 5, with 19 bases in between. The CDR3 extends over 15 amino acids. CDR3 region: CASSSPGQGNHEQYF. Written as DNA, the CDR3 is TGTGCCAGCAGTTCCCCGGGGCAGGGGAACCACGAGCAGTACTTC.

In its sample, this clone was seen a few times. The chain combines TRBV6-5 with TRBJ1-4; 11 positions agree with TRBD1. The J segment lost 4 bases and the V segment lost 2 bases, leaving 0 bases of the junction unmatched. Germline V gene sequence: CDR1 MNHEY, CDR2 SVGAGI. The CDR3 consists of 15 residues. The CDR3 sequence: CASSYGTGGNEKLFF. DNA for the CDR3: TGTGCCAGCAGTTACGGGACAGGGGGTAATGAAAAACTGTTTTTT.

V is TRBV9 and J is TRBJ1-2; 11 bases align to TRBD1. CDR3 length: 16 residues. V trimming: 1 base; J trimming: 5 bases; junction bases outside the gene matches: 7. From germline, CDR1 is SGDLS and CDR2 YYNGEE. CDR3 sequence reads: CASSVSGQGASYGYTF. CDR3 coding DNA: TGTGCCAGCAGCGTATCCGGACAGGGGGCATCTTATGGCTACACCTTC.

This clone was detected only a few times. The J gene is TRBJ1-5, the V gene TRBV6-5; D remains unclear. The germline V gene encodes CDR1 MNHEY and CDR2 SVGAGI. The germline V and J ends were trimmed by 0 bases and 0 bases, with 6 bases remaining between them. The CDR3 runs 15 residues. CDR3 DNA: TGTGCCAGCAGTTACTCGGGAGGTAGCAATCAGCCCCAGCATTTT. Protein: CASSYSGGSNQPQHF.

V usage is TRBV28 and J usage is TRBJ2-6; D remains ambiguous. Germline V gene data show CDR1 as MDHEN and CDR2 as SYDVKM. Deletions cut 3 bases from V and 0 bases from J, with 18 bases between. The CDR3 length is 19 residues. CDR3 in DNA: TGTGCCAGCAGTTTTGATGGCGTCGGACGGCCCTCTGGGGCCAACGTCCTGACTTTC. This codes for CASSFDGVGRPSGANVLTF.

The chain recombines TRBV5-1 with TRBJ1-1, with a possible D match to TRBD1 (5 bases). The CDR3 spans 14 residues. V gave up 4 bases and J gave up 2 bases, with 12 bases separating them. CDR1 and CDR2 (germline): SGHRS, YFSETQ. The DNA of the CDR3 is TGCGCCAGCAGCATAGGGACTGCTAACACTGAAGCTTTCTTT. Its protein is CASSIGTANTEAFF. Filled out from reference TRBV5-1 and TRBJ1-1, the complete variable domain reads KAGVTQTPRYLIKTRGQQVTLSCSPISGHRSVSWYQQTPGQGLQFLFEYFSETQRNKGNFPGRFSGRQFSNSRSEMNVSTLELGDSALYLCASSIGTANTEAFFGQGTRLTVV.

V and J are TRBV19 and TRBJ1-2; D possibly corresponds to TRBD1 (6 bases). Germline CDR1 LNHDA, CDR2 SQIVND (reference sequence). The CDR3 spans 15 residues. V was cut by 4 bases and J by 5 bases, with 17 bases left in between. Here the CDR3 reads CASSTPSGDGYGYTF. CDR3 nucleotides: TGTGCCAGTAGTACTCCCTCAGGGGATGGGTATGGCTACACCTTC. The full variable domain, with the rest looked up from reference TRBV19 and TRBJ1-2, is DGGITQSPKYLFRKEGQNVTLSCEQNLNHDAMYWYRQDPGQGLRLIYYSQIVNDFQKGDIAEGYSVSREKKESFPLTVTSAQKNPTAFYLCASSTPSGDGYGYTFGSGTRLTVV.

V gene TRBV5-8 combines with J gene TRBJ2-7; D unclear. Germline CDR1 SGHTS, CDR2 YDEGEE. This CDR3 spans 15 amino acids. V was cut by 5 bases and J by 0 bases, with 15 bases left in between. CDR3 DNA sequence: TGTGCCAGCAGACCCGGGCCGTCGAGCTCCTACGAGCAGTACTTC. This gives the protein CASRPGPSSSYEQYF.

The rearrangement links TRBV2 to TRBJ1-3, with 9 positions matching TRBD1. V gave up 3 bases and J gave up 5 bases; unmatched junction bases: 2. The CDR3 spans 14 residues. Germline CDR1 is SNHLY and CDR2 is FYNNEI. This CDR3 reads CASSDGQGRNTIYF. CDR3 sequence (DNA): TGTGCCAGCAGTGACGGACAGGGGAGAAACACCATATATTTT. The full variable domain, with the rest looked up from reference TRBV2 and TRBJ1-3, is EPEVTQTPSHQVTQMGQEVILRCVPISNHLYFYWYRQILGQKVEFLVSFYNNEISEKSEIFDDQFSVERPDGSNFTLKIRSTKLEDSAMYFCASSDGQGRNTIYFGEGSWLTVV.

The V call is TRBV19, the J call TRBJ1-5; 11 nucleotides agree with TRBD1. The germline CDR1 and CDR2 sequences are LNHDA and SQIVND (reference sequence). This CDR3 has 14 amino acids. With 3 bases clipped from V and 5 bases from J, the junction kept 0 bases outside the gene matches. The CDR3: CASSMDRGHQPQHF. In DNA, the CDR3 is TGTGCCAGTAGTATGGACAGGGGGCATCAGCCCCAGCATTTT.

This chain joins TRBV27 and TRBJ1-5; 8 bases map to TRBD1. There are 14 residues in the CDR3. Unmatched junction bases numbered 4, after V lost 3 bases and J lost 6 bases. The V gene's germline CDR1 is MNHEY and CDR2 SMNVEV (reference sequence). CDR3 in amino acids: CASSFDRGGQPQHF. CDR3 bases: TGTGCCAGCAGTTTTGACAGGGGCGGTCAGCCCCAGCATTTT.

This clone was counted only a few times. At the DNA level, this CDR3 is encoded by other sequences in the same sample as well. CDR3 DNA: TGTGCCAGCAGTCCGGGACAGCCGAACACTGAAGCTTTCTTT. It specifies CASSPGQPNTEAFF. This chain links TRBV28 with TRBJ1-1; 7 bases are shared with TRBD1. Germline loops: CDR1 MDHEN, CDR2 SYDVKM. The CDR3 sequence is 14 residues long. Trimming cost V 5 bases and J 1 base; bases outside gene matches: 4.

The chain has TRBV6-5 and TRBJ2-7, with 10 bases matching TRBD2. V lost 8 bases, J lost 8 bases, and 6 bases stayed unmatched. Germline V lookup: CDR1 MNHEY, CDR2 SVGAGI. This CDR3 has 12 residues. The CDR3 sequence is CASSSGGVKQYF. In nucleotides, the CDR3 is TGTGCCAGCTCTAGCGGGGGCGTGAAGCAGTACTTC.

The genes are TRBV6-5 and TRBJ2-2, with 9 nucleotides matching TRBD2. This CDR3 region has 14 residues. CDR1 MNHEY and CDR2 SVGAGI come from the germline V gene. V lost 6 bases to trimming and J lost 6 bases; unmatched junction nucleotides: 5. CDR3 protein: CASSRGLAAGELFF. The CDR3 coding sequence is TGTGCCAGCAGCCGGGGACTAGCTGCCGGGGAGCTGTTTTTT.

A single count supports this clone. This specimen includes other DNA sequences encoding the same CDR3. The rearrangement uses TRBV30 and TRBJ1-5, with D possibly being TRBD1 (6 bases). Per the germline V gene, CDR1 is GTSNPN and CDR2 is SVGIG (reference sequence). Trimming cost V 3 bases and J 2 bases, with 11 bases left between them. The CDR3 totals 14 residues. The CDR3 reads CAWRNAGGNQPQHF. In DNA, the CDR3 is TGTGCCTGGAGAAACGCAGGGGGCAATCAGCCCCAGCATTTT.

This chain links TRBV28 with TRBJ2-7; D is unresolved. CDR1 and CDR2 (germline): MDHEN, SYDVKM. The CDR3 has 16 amino acids. Trimming shortened V by 5 bases and J by 5 bases, and 22 bases separated the two germline ends. This CDR3 is CASSPRKVESYDEQYF. CDR3 nucleotides: TGTGCCAGCAGTCCTCGTAAGGTGGAGAGTTACGACGAGCAGTACTTC.

The genes are TRBV19 and TRBJ2-1, with 8 positions matching TRBD1. Per the germline V gene, CDR1 is LNHDA and CDR2 is SQIVND (reference sequence). The CDR3 loop spans 14 amino acids. J was trimmed by 5 bases and V by 11 bases; bases with no gene match: 11. The CDR3 DNA is TGTGCCTCGAGCAGGGGGCGCCTAAACAATGAGCAGTTCTTC. This translates into CASSRGRLNNEQFF.

This clone was recorded once. CDR3 DNA sequence: TGTGCCAGCAGCGTAAGCAGCGGCCGCCAAGAGACCCAGTACTTC. Protein: CASSVSSGRQETQYF. The chain carries TRBV9 and TRBJ2-5; D might be TRBD2 (5 bases). Germline V gene lookup returns CDR1 SGDLS and CDR2 YYNGEE. The V gene lost 1 base and the J gene lost 1 base, with 11 bases spanning the gap. CDR3 size: 15 residues.

The chain uses TRBV5-4 and TRBJ1-2; 8 bases agree with TRBD1. This CDR3 comprises 17 residues. CDR1 is SGHNT and CDR2 is YYREEE in the germline V gene (reference sequence). With V trimmed by 2 bases and J by 1 base, 10 bases remained unmatched. CDR3 nucleotides: TGTGCCAGCAGCTTACCAACGACAGGGGCGGGTAACTATGGCTACACCTTC. It codes for CASSLPTTGAGNYGYTF.